This T cell receptor (beta chain) was sequenced in a study of neurological immune-mediated disorders. Notes on the study in general: Levels of TCR clonal expansion peaked in HTLV-1-associated myelopathy and reached their lowest in multiple sclerosis, under those of healthy controls.

This clonotype has at least ten counts. What it binds is unknown. Each CDR3 protein gets one entry after TCRdb re-called the 5' RACE reads with MiXCR. The sample lists 55,000 to 60,000 distinct CDR3 sequences; roughly 3.2% were seen once. The specimen sequenced was PBMCs. This receptor was identified in a woman in her twenties or thirties with multiple sclerosis.

The DNA of the CDR3 is TGTGCCAGCAGCCGAAGGGGCGAGAACACTGAAGCTTTCTTT. Translating gives CASSRRGENTEAFF. The chain employs TRBV7-2 and TRBJ1-1; D might be TRBD1 (5 bases). The germline gives CDR1 SGHTA, CDR2 FQGNSA. V lost 5 bases and J 1 base, leaving 11 bases between the germline ends. This CDR3 contains 14 residues.